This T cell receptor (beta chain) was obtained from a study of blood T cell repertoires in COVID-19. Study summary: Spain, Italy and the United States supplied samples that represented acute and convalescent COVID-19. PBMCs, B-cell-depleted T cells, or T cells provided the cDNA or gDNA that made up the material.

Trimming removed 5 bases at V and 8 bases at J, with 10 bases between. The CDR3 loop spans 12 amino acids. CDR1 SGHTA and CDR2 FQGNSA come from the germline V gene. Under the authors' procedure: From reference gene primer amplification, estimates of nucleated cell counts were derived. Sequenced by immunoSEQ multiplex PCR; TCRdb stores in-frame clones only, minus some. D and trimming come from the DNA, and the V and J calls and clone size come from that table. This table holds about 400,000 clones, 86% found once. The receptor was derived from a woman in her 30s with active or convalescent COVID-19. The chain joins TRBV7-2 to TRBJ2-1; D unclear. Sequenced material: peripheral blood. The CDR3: CASSKLVDEQFF. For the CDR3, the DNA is TGTGCCAGCAGCAAACTCGTGGATGAGCAGTTCTTC.